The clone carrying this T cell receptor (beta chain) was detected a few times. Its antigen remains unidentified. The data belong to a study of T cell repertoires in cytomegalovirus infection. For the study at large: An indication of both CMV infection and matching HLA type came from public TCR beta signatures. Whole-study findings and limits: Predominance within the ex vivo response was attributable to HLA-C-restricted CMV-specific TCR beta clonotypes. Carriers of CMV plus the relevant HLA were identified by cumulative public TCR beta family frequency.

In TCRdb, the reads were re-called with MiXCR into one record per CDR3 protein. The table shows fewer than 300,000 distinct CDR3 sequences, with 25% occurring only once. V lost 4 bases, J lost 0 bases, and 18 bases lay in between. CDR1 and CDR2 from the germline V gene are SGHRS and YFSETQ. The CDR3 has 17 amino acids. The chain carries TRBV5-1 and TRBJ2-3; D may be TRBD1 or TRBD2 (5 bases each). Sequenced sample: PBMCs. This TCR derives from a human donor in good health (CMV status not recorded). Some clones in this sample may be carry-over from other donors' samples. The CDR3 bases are TGCGCCAGCAGCGGCGGATGGGGGATGGGTAGCACAGATACGCAGTATTTT. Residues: CASSGGWGMGSTDTQYF.